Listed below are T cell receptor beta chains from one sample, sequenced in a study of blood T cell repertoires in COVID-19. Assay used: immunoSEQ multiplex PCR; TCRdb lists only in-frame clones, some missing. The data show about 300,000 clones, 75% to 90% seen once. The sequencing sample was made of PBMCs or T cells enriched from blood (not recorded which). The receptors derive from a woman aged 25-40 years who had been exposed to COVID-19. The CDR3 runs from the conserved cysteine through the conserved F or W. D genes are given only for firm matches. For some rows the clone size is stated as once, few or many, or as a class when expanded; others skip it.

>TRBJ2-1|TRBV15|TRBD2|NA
CATSGLSGSSYNEQFF
TGTGCCACCAGCGGTTTAAGCGGGAGCTCCTACAATGAGCAGTTCTTC
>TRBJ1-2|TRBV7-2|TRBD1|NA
CASSLGTGGAEGYTF
TGTGCCAGCAGCTTAGGGACAGGGGGCGCCGAGGGCTACACCTTC
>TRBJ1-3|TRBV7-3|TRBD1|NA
CASSPGKWAGGENTIYF
TGTGCCAGCAGCCCAGGGAAGTGGGCAGGGGGCGAAAACACCATATATTTT
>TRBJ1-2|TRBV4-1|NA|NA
CASSQVHGVSNYGYTF
TGCGCCAGCAGCCAAGTACACGGGGTATCTAACTATGGCTACACCTTC
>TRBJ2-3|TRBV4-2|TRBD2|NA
CASSRETLAGGQFTAADTQYF
TGTGCCAGCAGCCGAGAAACACTAGCGGGGGGGCAGTTTACAGCCGCAGATACGCAGTATTTT
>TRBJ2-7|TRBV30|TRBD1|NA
CAWSEGAIIYEQYF
TGTGCCTGGTCTGAGGGGGCGATTATCTACGAGCAGTACTTC
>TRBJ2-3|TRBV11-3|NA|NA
CASSSPRGGLGTDTQYF
TGTGCCAGCAGCTCCCCGCGGGGAGGTTTAGGCACAGATACGCAGTATTTT
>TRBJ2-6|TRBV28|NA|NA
CASSSSGANVLTF
TGTGCCAGCAGTTCTTCTGGGGCCAACGTCCTGACTTTC
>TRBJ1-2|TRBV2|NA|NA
CASSGEGGYTF
TGTGCCAGCAGTGGGGAGGGAGGCTACACCTTC
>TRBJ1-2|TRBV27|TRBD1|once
CASSLLQGAGYGYTF
TGTGCCAGCAGTTTATTACAGGGGGCTGGATATGGCTACACCTTC
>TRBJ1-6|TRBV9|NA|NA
CASSVDKNSPLHF
TGTGCCAGCAGTGTAGACAAAAATTCACCCCTCCACTTT
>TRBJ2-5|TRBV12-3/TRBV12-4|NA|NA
CASVSRETQYF
TGTGCCAGCGTGAGTCGAGAGACCCAGTACTTC
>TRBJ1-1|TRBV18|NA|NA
CASSTRVNTEAFF
TGTGCCAGCTCAACCAGGGTGAACACTGAAGCTTTCTTT
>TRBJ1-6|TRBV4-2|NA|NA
CASSQSQGNSPLHF
TGTGCCAGCAGCCAAAGTCAGGGTAATTCACCCCTCCACTTT
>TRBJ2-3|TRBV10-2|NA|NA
CASSVVITDTQYF
TGCGCCAGCAGTGTAGTCATCACAGATACGCAGTATTTT
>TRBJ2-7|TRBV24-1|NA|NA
CATSDFGGYEQYF
TGTGCCACCAGTGATTTCGGCGGCTACGAGCAGTACTTC
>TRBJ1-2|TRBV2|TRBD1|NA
CASRQGAPGYTF
TGTGCCAGCAGACAGGGGGCGCCTGGCTACACCTTC
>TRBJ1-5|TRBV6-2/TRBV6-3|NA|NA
CASSDAGKGGSNQPQHF
TGTGCCAGCAGTGACGCAGGGAAGGGTGGCAGCAATCAGCCCCAGCATTTT
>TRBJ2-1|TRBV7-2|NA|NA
CASSSGGPPYNEQFF
TGTGCCAGCAGCTCGGGGGGCCCCCCGTACAATGAGCAGTTCTTC
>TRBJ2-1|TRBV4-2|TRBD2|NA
CASSQNLAGGYNEQFF
TGTGCCAGCAGCCAAAACCTAGCGGGGGGTTACAATGAGCAGTTCTTC